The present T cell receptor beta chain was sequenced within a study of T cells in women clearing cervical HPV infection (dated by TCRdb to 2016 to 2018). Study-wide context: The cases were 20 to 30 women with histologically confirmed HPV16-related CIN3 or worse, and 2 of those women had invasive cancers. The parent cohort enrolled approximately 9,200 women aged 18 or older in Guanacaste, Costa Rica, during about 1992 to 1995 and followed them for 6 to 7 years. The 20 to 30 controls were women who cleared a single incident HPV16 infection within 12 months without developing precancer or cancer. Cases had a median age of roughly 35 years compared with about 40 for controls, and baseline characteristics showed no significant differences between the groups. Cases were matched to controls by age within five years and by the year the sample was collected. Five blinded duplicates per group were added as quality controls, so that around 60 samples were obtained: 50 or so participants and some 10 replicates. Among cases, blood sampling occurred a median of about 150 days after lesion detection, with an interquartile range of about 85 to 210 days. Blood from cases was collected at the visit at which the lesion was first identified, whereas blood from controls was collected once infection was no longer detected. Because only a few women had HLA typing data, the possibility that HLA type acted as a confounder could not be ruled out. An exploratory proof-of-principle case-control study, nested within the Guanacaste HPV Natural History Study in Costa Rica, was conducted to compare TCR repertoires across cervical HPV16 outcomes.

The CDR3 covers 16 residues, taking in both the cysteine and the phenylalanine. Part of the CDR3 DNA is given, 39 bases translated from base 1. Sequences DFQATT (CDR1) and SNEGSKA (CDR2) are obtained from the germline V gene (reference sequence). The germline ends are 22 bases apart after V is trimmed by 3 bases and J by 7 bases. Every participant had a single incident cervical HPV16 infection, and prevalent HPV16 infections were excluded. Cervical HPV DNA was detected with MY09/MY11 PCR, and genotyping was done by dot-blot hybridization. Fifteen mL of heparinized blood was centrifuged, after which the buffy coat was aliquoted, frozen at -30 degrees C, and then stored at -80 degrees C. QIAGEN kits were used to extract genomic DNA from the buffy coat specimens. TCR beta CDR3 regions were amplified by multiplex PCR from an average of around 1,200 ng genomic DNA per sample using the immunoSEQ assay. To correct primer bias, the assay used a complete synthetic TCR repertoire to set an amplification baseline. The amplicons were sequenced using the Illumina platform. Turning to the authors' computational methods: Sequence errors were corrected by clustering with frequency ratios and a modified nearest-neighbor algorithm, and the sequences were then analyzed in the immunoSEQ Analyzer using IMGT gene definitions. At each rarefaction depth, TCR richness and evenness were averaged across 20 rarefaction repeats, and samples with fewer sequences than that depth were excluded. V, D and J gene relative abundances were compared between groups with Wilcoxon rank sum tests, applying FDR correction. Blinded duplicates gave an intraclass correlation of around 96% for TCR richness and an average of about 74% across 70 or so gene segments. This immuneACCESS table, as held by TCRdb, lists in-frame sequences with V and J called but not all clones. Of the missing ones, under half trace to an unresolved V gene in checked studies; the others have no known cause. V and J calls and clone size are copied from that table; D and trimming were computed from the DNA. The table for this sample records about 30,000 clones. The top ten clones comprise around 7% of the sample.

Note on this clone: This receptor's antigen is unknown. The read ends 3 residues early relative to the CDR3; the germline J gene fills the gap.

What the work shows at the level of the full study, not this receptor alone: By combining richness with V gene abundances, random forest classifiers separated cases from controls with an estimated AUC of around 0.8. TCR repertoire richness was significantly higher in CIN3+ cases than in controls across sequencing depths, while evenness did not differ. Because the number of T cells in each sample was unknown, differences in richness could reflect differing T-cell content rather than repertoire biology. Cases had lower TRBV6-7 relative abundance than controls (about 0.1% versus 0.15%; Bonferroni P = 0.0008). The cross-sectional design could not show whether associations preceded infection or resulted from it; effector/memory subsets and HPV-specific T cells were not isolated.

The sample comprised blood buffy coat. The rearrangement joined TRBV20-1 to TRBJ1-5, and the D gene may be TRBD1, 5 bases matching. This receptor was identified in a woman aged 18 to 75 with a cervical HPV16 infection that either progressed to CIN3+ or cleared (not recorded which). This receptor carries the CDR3 CSASLRQQELWQPQHF. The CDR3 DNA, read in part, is TGCAGTGCTAGCCTGCGGCAACAGGAGCTATGGCAGCCC.